Listed below are T cell receptor beta chains from one sample, sequenced in a study of identical twins. MiXCR, run by TCRdb on the 5' RACE reads, gives a single entry per CDR3 protein. The table has 700,000 or so distinct CDR3 sequences, around 8.6% seen once. In addition, the sample was reused for a study of yellow fever vaccine responses in identical twins.

Input material: PBMCs. The receptors derive from a young woman in good health. Each CDR3 is given with its conserved first and last residue. Fields, in order: clone size, V gene, J gene, D gene, CDR3 protein, CDR3 DNA. D genes are given only for firm matches. Clone size appears in some rows only: once, few, many, or a class for an expanded clone.

clone size: few; V gene: TRBV3-1; J gene: TRBJ2-7; D gene: TRBD1; CDR3 protein: CASSQAGTGGNEQYF; CDR3 DNA: TGTGCCAGCAGCCAAGCCGGGACAGGGGGCAACGAGCAGTACTTC
clone size: .; V gene: TRBV7-9; J gene: TRBJ2-7; D gene: .; CDR3 protein: CASSGEGFVTRQYF; CDR3 DNA: TGTGCCAGCAGCGGAGAGGGCTTCGTAACGAGGCAGTACTTC
clone size: .; V gene: TRBV27; J gene: TRBJ1-6; D gene: .; CDR3 protein: CASSRRGSGSPLHF; CDR3 DNA: TGTGCCAGCTCACGGAGGGGCAGTGGGTCACCCCTCCACTTT
clone size: .; V gene: TRBV6-2/TRBV6-3; J gene: TRBJ2-7; D gene: TRBD1; CDR3 protein: CASTSRDRVDEQYF; CDR3 DNA: TGTGCCAGCACATCCCGGGACAGGGTCGACGAGCAGTACTTC
clone size: many; V gene: TRBV29-1; J gene: TRBJ1-2; D gene: .; CDR3 protein: CSVADGSYGYTF; CDR3 DNA: TGCAGCGTGGCGGACGGATCCTATGGCTACACCTTC
clone size: .; V gene: TRBV6-1; J gene: TRBJ2-5; D gene: .; CDR3 protein: CASPGKQETQYF; CDR3 DNA: TGTGCCAGCCCGGGCAAGCAAGAGACCCAGTACTTC
clone size: few; V gene: TRBV11-2; J gene: TRBJ2-5; D gene: TRBD1; CDR3 protein: CASSLYLDRGYQETQYF; CDR3 DNA: TGTGCCAGCAGCTTATATTTAGACAGGGGGTACCAAGAGACCCAGTACTTC
clone size: few; V gene: TRBV28; J gene: TRBJ2-3; D gene: .; CDR3 protein: CASSTTGGTDTQYF; CDR3 DNA: TGTGCCAGCAGTACGACAGGAGGCACAGATACGCAGTATTTT
clone size: many; V gene: TRBV7-9; J gene: TRBJ2-7; D gene: .; CDR3 protein: CASSLISPGVKDEQYF; CDR3 DNA: TGTGCCAGCAGCTTGATCTCTCCAGGGGTCAAGGATGAGCAGTACTTC
clone size: .; V gene: TRBV6-6; J gene: TRBJ2-7; D gene: .; CDR3 protein: CASSYITSYEQYF; CDR3 DNA: TGTGCCAGCAGTTACATCACCTCCTACGAGCAGTACTTC
clone size: .; V gene: TRBV7-9; J gene: TRBJ2-7; D gene: TRBD1; CDR3 protein: CASSSPTGGFAYEQYF; CDR3 DNA: TGTGCCAGCAGCTCCCCAACAGGGGGCTTCGCCTACGAGCAGTACTTC
clone size: .; V gene: TRBV19; J gene: TRBJ2-7; D gene: .; CDR3 protein: CASRATLPPGEQYF; CDR3 DNA: TGTGCCAGTAGAGCCACTCTTCCTCCGGGCGAGCAGTACTTC
clone size: many; V gene: TRBV10-3; J gene: TRBJ1-2; D gene: TRBD1; CDR3 protein: CAISTPGQAGGYTF; CDR3 DNA: TGTGCCATCAGTACACCGGGACAGGCAGGTGGCTACACCTTC
clone size: few; V gene: TRBV20-1; J gene: TRBJ2-1; D gene: TRBD2; CDR3 protein: CSARYGGGNEQFF; CDR3 DNA: TGCAGTGCTAGATATGGGGGGGGGAATGAGCAGTTCTTC
clone size: many; V gene: TRBV12-3/TRBV12-4; J gene: TRBJ1-5; D gene: .; CDR3 protein: CASSFGNQPQHF; CDR3 DNA: TGTGCCAGCAGTTTTGGGAATCAGCCCCAGCATTTT
clone size: .; V gene: TRBV28; J gene: TRBJ2-2; D gene: TRBD2; CDR3 protein: CASSFAVAGGHTGELFF; CDR3 DNA: TGTGCCAGCAGTTTTGCGGTAGCGGGGGGGCACACCGGGGAGCTGTTTTTT
clone size: .; V gene: TRBV14; J gene: TRBJ2-5; D gene: TRBD2; CDR3 protein: CASALVAGAGETQYF; CDR3 DNA: TGTGCCAGCGCCCTAGTAGCGGGAGCGGGGGAGACCCAGTACTTC
clone size: .; V gene: TRBV20-1; J gene: TRBJ2-5; D gene: .; CDR3 protein: CSASSSRGETQYF; CDR3 DNA: TGCAGTGCTAGTTCTAGTCGGGGGGAGACCCAGTACTTC
clone size: few; V gene: TRBV13; J gene: TRBJ2-7; D gene: TRBD1; CDR3 protein: CASSLERDRTYEQYF; CDR3 DNA: TGTGCCAGCAGCTTAGAACGGGACAGGACCTACGAGCAGTACTTC
clone size: many; V gene: TRBV2; J gene: TRBJ2-2; D gene: .; CDR3 protein: CASMSGANTGELFF; CDR3 DNA: TGTGCCAGCATGTCAGGGGCGAACACCGGGGAGCTGTTTTTT
clone size: many; V gene: TRBV4-2; J gene: TRBJ2-7; D gene: TRBD2; CDR3 protein: CASSLGGDYEQYF; CDR3 DNA: TGTGCCAGCAGCCTTGGGGGGGACTACGAGCAGTACTTC
clone size: few; V gene: TRBV24-1; J gene: TRBJ2-2; D gene: .; CDR3 protein: CATRSRDTGELFF; CDR3 DNA: TGTGCCACCCGTTCCCGGGACACCGGGGAGCTGTTTTTT
clone size: few; V gene: TRBV3-1; J gene: TRBJ1-1; D gene: .; CDR3 protein: CASSQGWGNTEAFF; CDR3 DNA: TGTGCCAGCAGCCAAGGATGGGGGAACACTGAAGCTTTCTTT
clone size: .; V gene: TRBV5-6; J gene: TRBJ2-6; D gene: .; CDR3 protein: CASSLTKTGANVLTF; CDR3 DNA: TGTGCCAGCAGCTTGACCAAGACAGGGGCCAACGTCCTGACTTTC
clone size: few; V gene: TRBV20-1; J gene: TRBJ2-7; D gene: TRBD2; CDR3 protein: CSARLAGIYEQYF; CDR3 DNA: TGCAGTGCTAGACTAGCGGGAATCTACGAGCAGTACTTC
clone size: few; V gene: TRBV5-1; J gene: TRBJ2-2; D gene: .; CDR3 protein: CASSLEGGSSGELFF; CDR3 DNA: TGCGCCAGCAGCTTGGAAGGAGGGTCCTCGGGGGAGCTGTTTTTT
clone size: .; V gene: TRBV29-1; J gene: TRBJ1-1; D gene: .; CDR3 protein: CSVIRGTEAFF; CDR3 DNA: TGCAGCGTCATCAGGGGTACTGAAGCTTTCTTT
clone size: .; V gene: TRBV24-1; J gene: TRBJ2-1; D gene: .; CDR3 protein: CATSNTGRKYNEQFF; CDR3 DNA: TGTGCCACCAGTAATACGGGACGGAAATACAATGAGCAGTTCTTC
clone size: .; V gene: TRBV7-9; J gene: TRBJ2-5; D gene: .; CDR3 protein: CASSPRRGGAKETQYF; CDR3 DNA: TGTGCCAGCAGCCCTCGGCGTGGGGGGGCGAAAGAGACCCAGTACTTC
clone size: few; V gene: TRBV5-1; J gene: TRBJ2-5; D gene: .; CDR3 protein: CASSLAERRGLRETQYF; CDR3 DNA: TGCGCCAGCAGCTTGGCCGAACGGAGGGGGTTGAGAGAGACCCAGTACTTC
clone size: few; V gene: TRBV6-1; J gene: TRBJ2-5; D gene: TRBD1; CDR3 protein: CASSEAPGQGAETQYF; CDR3 DNA: TGTGCCAGCAGTGAAGCTCCCGGACAGGGTGCAGAGACCCAGTACTTC
clone size: few; V gene: TRBV7-2; J gene: TRBJ2-1; D gene: TRBD2; CDR3 protein: CASSETGGPGNEQFF; CDR3 DNA: TGTGCCAGCAGCGAAACGGGGGGGCCCGGGAATGAGCAGTTCTTC
clone size: few; V gene: TRBV6-5; J gene: TRBJ2-5; D gene: .; CDR3 protein: CASSYGIGTGQETQYF; CDR3 DNA: TGTGCCAGCAGTTATGGTATTGGGACGGGACAAGAGACCCAGTACTTC
clone size: few; V gene: TRBV27; J gene: TRBJ1-5; D gene: TRBD1; CDR3 protein: CASRGTEGNQPQHF; CDR3 DNA: TGTGCCAGCAGGGGGACAGAGGGCAATCAGCCCCAGCATTTT
clone size: few; V gene: TRBV7-9; J gene: TRBJ1-1; D gene: .; CDR3 protein: CASSLTDSPGAFF; CDR3 DNA: TGTGCCAGCAGCTTAACAGACTCGCCCGGGGCTTTCTTT
clone size: .; V gene: TRBV29-1; J gene: TRBJ2-1; D gene: .; CDR3 protein: CSVEYAGVGADNEQFF; CDR3 DNA: TGCAGCGTTGAATATGCAGGGGTAGGGGCTGACAATGAGCAGTTCTTC
clone size: many; V gene: TRBV6-4; J gene: TRBJ2-1; D gene: .; CDR3 protein: CASSDFLGSDEQFF; CDR3 DNA: TGTGCCAGCAGTGACTTCCTGGGTAGCGATGAGCAGTTCTTC
clone size: .; V gene: TRBV5-1; J gene: TRBJ2-5; D gene: .; CDR3 protein: CASSLVVGPQETQYF; CDR3 DNA: TGCGCCAGCAGCTTGGTGGTCGGCCCCCAAGAGACCCAGTACTTC
clone size: .; V gene: TRBV4-2; J gene: TRBJ2-1; D gene: TRBD2; CDR3 protein: CASSQKLANEQFF; CDR3 DNA: TGTGCCAGCAGCCAAAAACTAGCGAATGAGCAGTTCTTC
clone size: many; V gene: TRBV29-1; J gene: TRBJ1-2; D gene: TRBD1; CDR3 protein: CSVQPGQGYGYTF; CDR3 DNA: TGCAGCGTCCAGCCGGGACAGGGATACGGCTACACCTTC
clone size: many; V gene: TRBV20-1; J gene: TRBJ2-7; D gene: TRBD2; CDR3 protein: CSATIAGTYEQYF; CDR3 DNA: TGCAGTGCTACGATAGCGGGGACCTACGAGCAGTACTTC
clone size: .; V gene: TRBV6-4; J gene: TRBJ2-3; D gene: .; CDR3 protein: CASSVSRVTSDTQYF; CDR3 DNA: TGTGCCAGCAGTGTTTCCCGGGTAACGTCAGATACGCAGTATTTT
clone size: many; V gene: TRBV12-3/TRBV12-4; J gene: TRBJ1-6; D gene: TRBD1; CDR3 protein: CASRSRTGVNSPLHF; CDR3 DNA: TGTGCCAGCAGATCCAGGACAGGAGTCAATTCACCCCTCCACTTT
clone size: .; V gene: TRBV6-2/TRBV6-3; J gene: TRBJ2-1; D gene: TRBD2; CDR3 protein: CASRSSGVGGNEQFF; CDR3 DNA: TGTGCCAGCAGATCTAGCGGGGTGGGCGGCAATGAGCAGTTCTTC
clone size: .; V gene: TRBV25-1; J gene: TRBJ1-1; D gene: .; CDR3 protein: CASLAMNTEAFF; CDR3 DNA: TGTGCCAGCCTAGCAATGAACACTGAAGCTTTCTTT
clone size: many; V gene: TRBV5-1; J gene: TRBJ2-7; D gene: TRBD2; CDR3 protein: CASSIGTSGSSEQYF; CDR3 DNA: TGCGCCAGCAGCATTGGTACTAGCGGGAGTAGCGAGCAGTACTTC
clone size: .; V gene: TRBV28; J gene: TRBJ1-5; D gene: .; CDR3 protein: CASAGLRQHF; CDR3 DNA: TGTGCCAGCGCGGGGTTGAGGCAGCATTTT
clone size: few; V gene: TRBV14; J gene: TRBJ2-1; D gene: .; CDR3 protein: CASSQGFNEQFF; CDR3 DNA: TGTGCCAGCAGCCAAGGATTCAATGAGCAGTTCTTC
clone size: few; V gene: TRBV6-2/TRBV6-3; J gene: TRBJ1-5; D gene: .; CDR3 protein: CASSYSFGGQPQHF; CDR3 DNA: TGTGCCAGCAGTTACTCTTTTGGGGGTCAGCCCCAGCATTTT
clone size: few; V gene: TRBV9; J gene: TRBJ2-7; D gene: .; CDR3 protein: CASSVDPKGGMVDEQYF; CDR3 DNA: TGTGCCAGCAGCGTAGACCCCAAGGGGGGGATGGTGGACGAGCAGTACTTC
clone size: .; V gene: TRBV20-1; J gene: TRBJ2-5; D gene: TRBD2; CDR3 protein: CSAREGRGRGETQYF; CDR3 DNA: TGCAGTGCTAGAGAGGGTCGCGGGAGGGGAGAGACCCAGTACTTC
clone size: many; V gene: TRBV5-1; J gene: TRBJ2-7; D gene: .; CDR3 protein: CASSLAEGQVHEQYF; CDR3 DNA: TGCGCCAGCAGCTTGGCTGAGGGACAAGTGCACGAGCAGTACTTC
clone size: .; V gene: TRBV5-3; J gene: TRBJ2-1; D gene: .; CDR3 protein: CAMGLGQLYNEQFF; CDR3 DNA: TGTGCCATGGGCTTGGGGCAGCTCTACAATGAGCAGTTCTTC
clone size: .; V gene: TRBV4-3; J gene: TRBJ2-1; D gene: TRBD1; CDR3 protein: CASSQSLTGSSYNEQFF; CDR3 DNA: TGCGCCAGCAGCCAATCCTTGACAGGGAGCTCCTACAATGAGCAGTTCTTC
clone size: few; V gene: TRBV6-5; J gene: TRBJ2-5; D gene: .; CDR3 protein: CASSYYTGPQETQYF; CDR3 DNA: TGTGCCAGCAGTTACTACACAGGTCCCCAAGAGACCCAGTACTTC
clone size: .; V gene: TRBV5-1; J gene: TRBJ2-1; D gene: .; CDR3 protein: CASSLVVVSEQFF; CDR3 DNA: TGCGCCAGCAGCTTGGTCGTTGTTAGTGAGCAGTTCTTC
clone size: .; V gene: TRBV6-1; J gene: TRBJ2-1; D gene: .; CDR3 protein: CASSLGERTINEQFF; CDR3 DNA: TGTGCCAGCAGCCTCGGAGAGCGGACGATCAATGAGCAGTTCTTC